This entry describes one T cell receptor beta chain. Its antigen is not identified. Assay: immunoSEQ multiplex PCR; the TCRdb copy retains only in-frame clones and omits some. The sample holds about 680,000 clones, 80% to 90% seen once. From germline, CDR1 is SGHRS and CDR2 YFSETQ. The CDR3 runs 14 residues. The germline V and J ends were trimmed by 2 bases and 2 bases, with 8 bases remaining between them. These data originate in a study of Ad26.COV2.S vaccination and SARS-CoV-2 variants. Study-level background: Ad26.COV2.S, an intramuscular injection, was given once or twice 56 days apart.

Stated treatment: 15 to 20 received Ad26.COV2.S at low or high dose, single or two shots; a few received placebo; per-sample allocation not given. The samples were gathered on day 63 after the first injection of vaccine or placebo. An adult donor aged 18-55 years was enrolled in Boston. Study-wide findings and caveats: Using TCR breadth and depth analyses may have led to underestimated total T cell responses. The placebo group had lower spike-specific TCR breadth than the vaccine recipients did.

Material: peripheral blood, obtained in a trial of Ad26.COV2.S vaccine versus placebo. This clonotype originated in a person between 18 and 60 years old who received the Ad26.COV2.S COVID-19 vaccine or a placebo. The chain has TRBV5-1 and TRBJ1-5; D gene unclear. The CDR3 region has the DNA TGCGCCAGCAGCTTAGGCCCGGGCAATCAGCCCCAGCATTTT. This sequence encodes CASSLGPGNQPQHF.